This TCR beta chain was captured in a study of blood T cell repertoires in COVID-19. Study information: COVID-19 samples collected from the United States, Italy and Spain covered acute and convalescent phases.

In the source study's methods: Amplification of reference gene primers provided the estimated nucleated cell counts. Libraries were prepared by immunoSEQ multiplex PCR; TCRdb keeps only in-frame clonotypes and omits some of them. V, J and clone size derive from that table, while D and trimming were established from the DNA sequence. The sample carries 200,000 or so clones, around 86% recorded once. This CDR3 is built from 12 residues. CDR1 is LNHDA, CDR2 SQIVND, per germline (reference sequence). J gave up 2 bases and V 10 bases, and 4 bases lay outside the gene matches. The source of this sequence is a human donor in a cohort sampled during active COVID-19. This chain links TRBV19 with TRBJ1-1; 7 bases align to TRBD1. The sequenced material came from peripheral blood. The CDR3, as DNA: TGTGCCACCTACAGGGGCAACACTGAAGCTTTCTTT. This translates into CATYRGNTEAFF.